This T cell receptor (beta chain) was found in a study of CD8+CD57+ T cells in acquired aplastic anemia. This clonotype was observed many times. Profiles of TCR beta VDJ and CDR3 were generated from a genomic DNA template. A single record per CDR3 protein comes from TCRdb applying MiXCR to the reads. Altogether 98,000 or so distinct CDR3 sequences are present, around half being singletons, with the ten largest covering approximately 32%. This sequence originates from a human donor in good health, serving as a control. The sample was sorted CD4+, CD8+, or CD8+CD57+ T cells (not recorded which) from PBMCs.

CDR3 residues: CASSPLAGGSYEQYF. The CDR3 DNA reads TGCGCCAGCAGCCCCCTGGCGGGGGGGTCCTACGAGCAGTACTTC. The gene calls are TRBV4-1 and TRBJ2-7; 9 bases map to TRBD2. Germline V gives CDR1 MGHRA, CDR2 YSYEKL. The CDR3 consists of 15 residues. V trimming: 4 bases; J trimming: 1 base; junction bases outside the gene matches: 5.